The 32 T cell receptor beta chains in this list originate from one sample, sequenced in a study of technical replicates of blood from a handful of donors. Clones were read by immunoSEQ multiplex PCR, and TCRdb kept only the in-frame ones, dropping some. This sample carries about 84,000 clones, roughly 97% of them seen once, and the ten largest clones take approximately 0.2%. Material for sequencing was T cells isolated from PBMCs. The receptors were sampled from a human donor in good health.

V gene TRBV5-1 combines with J gene TRBJ1-3; TRBD1 is a possible D gene (5 bases). This CDR3 comprises 15 residues. V was cut by 0 bases and J by 6 bases, with 13 bases left in between. Germline CDR1 is SGHRS and CDR2 is YFSETQ. CDR3 region: CASSLGQGTVNTIYF. For the CDR3, the DNA is TGCGCCAGCAGCTTGGGGCAGGGTACGGTAAACACCATATATTTT. Together with reference TRBV5-1 and TRBJ1-3, the CDR3 gives the full variable domain: KAGVTQTPRYLIKTRGQQVTLSCSPISGHRSVSWYQQTPGQGLQFLFEYFSETQRNKGNFPGRFSGRQFSNSRSEMNVSTLELGDSALYLCASSLGQGTVNTIYFGEGSWLTVV.

This clone was counted a single time. The chain has TRBV9 and TRBJ2-7, with D maybe TRBD2 (6 bases). The V and J ends lost 0 bases and 7 bases respectively, with 17 bases between them. The germline V gene has CDR1 SGDLS and CDR2 YYNGEE. The CDR3 spans 15 residues. The CDR3 DNA reads as TGTGCCAGCAGCGTAGGGACTCGGGGGATGCGGGAGCAGTACTTC. Its translation: CASSVGTRGMREQYF.

This clone was recorded once. The V call is TRBV5-1, the J call TRBJ1-2, with 9 bases identical to TRBD1. Unmatched junction bases numbered 6, after V lost 1 base and J lost 2 bases. CDR1 and CDR2 from the germline V gene are SGHRS and YFSETQ. This CDR3 region has 16 residues. The CDR3 protein is CASSLRWTGDNYGYTF. CDR3 DNA: TGCGCCAGCAGCTTGCGGTGGACAGGGGACAACTATGGCTACACCTTC.

V gene TRBV4-2 combines with J gene TRBJ2-7; 7 bases line up with TRBD2. The CDR3 has 17 residues. V shed 1 base, J shed 1 base, and the junction held 10 bases outside the gene matches. Germline values: CDR1 LGHNA, CDR2 YNFKEQ. The CDR3, as DNA: TGTGCCAGCAGCCAAGCCCGAACGGGAGGCCCATCCTACGAGCAGTACTTC. This encodes CASSQARTGGPSYEQYF.

The genes are TRBV28 and TRBJ1-1, with D maybe TRBD1 (5 bases). Trimming left V 6 bases short and J 0 bases short, with 17 bases between. There are 16 residues in the CDR3. Germline loops: CDR1 MDHEN, CDR2 SYDVKM. The CDR3 DNA reads TGTGCCAGCAGCCCACCAGGGATCCGCATGAACACTGAAGCTTTCTTT. Amino acids: CASSPPGIRMNTEAFF.

The chain carries TRBV7-8 and TRBJ1-2, with no clear D. V lost 4 bases and J lost 4, with 10 bases in between. CDR1 and CDR2 from the germline V gene are SGHVS and FQNEAQ. This CDR3 is built from 13 residues. The CDR3 loop reads CASSSVAVYGYTF. The CDR3 DNA sequence: TGTGCCAGCAGCTCAGTTGCCGTCTATGGCTACACCTTC.

V is TRBV7-2 and J is TRBJ1-1, with 7 bases that match TRBD1. This CDR3 contains 17 residues. Germline V gene sequence: CDR1 SGHTA, CDR2 FQGNSA. The V and J ends lost 7 bases and 0 bases, in that order; junction bases with no gene match: 14. The CDR3 region is CASTLVRGIVMNTEAFF. The CDR3 DNA reads TGTGCCAGCACCTTGGTCAGGGGGATAGTTATGAACACTGAAGCTTTCTTT.

V gene TRBV6-5 combines with J gene TRBJ2-7, with D hard to call. With 2 bases removed from V and 5 bases from J, the gap between germline ends came to 7 bases. This CDR3 region has 12 residues. Germline-derived CDR1 and CDR2 are MNHEY and SVGAGI. CDR3 region: CASSYNSNEQYF. For the CDR3, the DNA is TGTGCCAGCAGTTACAATTCTAACGAGCAGTACTTC.

The V and J genes are TRBV5-1 and TRBJ2-1; 13 bases match TRBD2. The CDR3 has 21 residues. J gave up 5 bases and V 4 bases, and 21 bases lay outside the gene matches. The germline gives CDR1 SGHRS, CDR2 YFSETQ. Here the CDR3 DNA reads TGCGCCAGCAGCCCGGGACAGGGGATCTACAGGACTAGCGGGAGCGACAATGAGCAGTTCTTC. Its protein product is CASSPGQGIYRTSGSDNEQFF.

The rearrangement joins TRBV7-8 to TRBJ1-2; TRBD1 aligns across 7 bases. CDR1 and CDR2 from the germline V gene are SGHVS and FQNEAQ. V shed 5 bases, J shed 0 bases, and the junction held 9 bases outside the gene matches. The CDR3 consists of 16 residues. Here the CDR3 DNA reads TGTGCCAGCAGCACCACACAGGGGATTTCTAACTATGGCTACACCTTC. Translated, it gives CASSTTQGISNYGYTF.

The chain uses TRBV12-5 and TRBJ2-2; 10 nucleotides agree with TRBD2. The length of the CDR3 is 15 residues. The junction had 5 bases not matched to a gene; V was cut back by 6 bases and J by 4 bases. Looked up from germline, CDR1 is LGHNT and CDR2 is FRNRAP. CDR3 loop: CASGLTSGLTGELFF. As DNA, the CDR3 is TGTGCTAGTGGATTGACTAGCGGGCTCACCGGGGAGCTGTTTTTT.

The rearrangement joins TRBV4-2 to TRBJ2-7; TRBD2 aligns across 7 bases. The V gene's germline CDR1 is LGHNA and CDR2 YNFKEQ. The CDR3 runs 15 residues. V trimming: 0 bases; J trimming: 3 bases; junction bases outside the gene matches: 5. CDR3 region: CASSQDEGGSYEQYF. DNA for the CDR3: TGTGCCAGCAGCCAAGATGAAGGCGGGAGCTACGAGCAGTACTTC.

This clone appeared a single time. The rearrangement links TRBV18 to TRBJ2-5, with 8 bases lining up with TRBD2. The V and J ends lost 3 bases and 5 bases, in that order; junction bases with no gene match: 2. CDR1 and CDR2 from the germline V gene are KGHSH and LQKENI. CDR3 size: 13 residues. The CDR3 reads CASSPGTSETQYF. For the CDR3, the DNA is TGTGCCAGCTCACCCGGGACTAGTGAGACCCAGTACTTC. Complete variable domain (other parts from reference TRBV18 and TRBJ2-5): NAGVMQNPRHLVRRRGQEARLRCSPMKGHSHVYWYRQLPEEGLKFMVYLQKENIIDESGMPKERFSAEFPKEGPSILRIQQVVRGDSAAYFCASSPGTSETQYFGPGTRLLVL.

The rearrangement joins TRBV10-2 to TRBJ2-1; weak D call: TRBD1 (5 bases). This CDR3 is built from 15 residues. CDR1 and CDR2 from the germline V gene are WSHSY and SAAADI. Trimming stripped 2 bases from V and 1 base from J, with 9 bases between. CDR3 nucleotides: TGCGCCAGCAGTGAGGTTTACAGGTCCTACAATGAGCAGTTCTTC. Residues: CASSEVYRSYNEQFF.

The genes are TRBV29-1 and TRBJ1-6; possible D gene TRBD1, 6 bases. This CDR3 contains 14 residues. With 7 bases removed from V and 7 bases from J, the gap between germline ends came to 17 bases. The germline V gene has CDR1 SQVTM and CDR2 ANQGSEA. CDR3 bases: TGCAGCGCCTCACAGGGTTTGGGGAATTCACCCCTCCACTTT. Residues: CSASQGLGNSPLHF.

This chain links TRBV27 with TRBJ1-2; weak D call: TRBD1 (5 bases). Deletions cut 0 bases from V and 4 bases from J, with 12 bases between. The CDR3 loop spans 15 amino acids. The germline V gene has CDR1 MNHEY and CDR2 SMNVEV (reference sequence). The CDR3 DNA reads as TGTGCCAGCAGTTTATCGGGGGGGTTATCCTATGGCTACACCTTC. Translating it yields CASSLSGGLSYGYTF.

This clone was recorded once. This chain's CDR3 is CASSQGPRTDYGYTF. The CDR3 DNA is TGTGCCAGCAGCCAAGGGCCACGGACAGACTATGGCTACACCTTC. This chain connects TRBV14 to TRBJ1-2, with D maybe TRBD1 (6 bases). The germline gives CDR1 SGHDN, CDR2 FVKESK. The V end was cut by 1 base, the J end by 3 bases, with 12 bases between. CDR3 length equals 15 residues. Full variable domain (rest looked up from reference TRBV14 and TRBJ1-2): EAGVTQFPSHSVIEKGQTVTLRCDPISGHDNLYWYRRVMGKEIKFLLHFVKESKQDESGMPNNRFLAERTGGTYSTLKVQPAELEDSGVYFCASSQGPRTDYGYTFGSGTRLTVV.

J is TRBJ2-7 and V is TRBV5-4; D is unresolved. The germline CDR1 and CDR2 sequences are SGHNT and YYREEE (reference sequence). This CDR3 is built from 12 residues. The V and J ends lost 8 bases and 7 bases respectively, with 16 bases between them. The CDR3 protein is CASGWSTVEQYF. The CDR3 DNA sequence: TGTGCCAGTGGTTGGAGTACCGTGGAGCAGTACTTC.

The V call is TRBV10-2, the J call TRBJ1-5; a weak D match, TRBD1 (5 bases). Germline CDR1 reads WSHSY; CDR2 reads SAAADI. This CDR3 is built from 13 residues. The ends were cut back, 4 bases at V and 4 bases at J, with 8 bases in the middle. The CDR3 reads CASSGTLNQPQHF. Written as DNA, the CDR3 is TGCGCCAGCAGTGGGACACTAAATCAGCCCCAGCATTTT.

CDR3: CASRTGHLYEQYF. CDR3 DNA sequence: TGTGCCAGCAGAACGGGACACCTCTACGAGCAGTACTTC. This rearrangement joins TRBV28 to TRBJ2-7; a possible D gene is TRBD1 (6 bases). This CDR3 is 13 amino acids long. Trimming shortened V by 6 bases and J by 3 bases, and 12 bases separated the two germline ends. Germline V gene lookup returns CDR1 MDHEN and CDR2 SYDVKM.

The gene calls are TRBV5-4 and TRBJ2-3, with 8 bases matching TRBD2. The CDR3 sequence is 16 residues long. Germline V gene sequence: CDR1 SGHNT, CDR2 YYREEE (reference sequence). V shed 1 base and J 2 bases; nucleotides not matched to a gene: 6. CDR3: CASSLYWREATDTQYF. For the CDR3, the DNA is TGTGCCAGCAGCTTGTATTGGCGGGAGGCCACAGATACGCAGTATTTT.

The V gene is TRBV6-6, the J gene TRBJ1-5, with TRBD1 matching 7 bases. The CDR3 length is 15 residues. V was pared by 6 bases and J by 6 bases, with 11 bases of the junction left unmatched. Germline loops: CDR1 MNHNY, CDR2 SVGAGI (reference sequence). CDR3 DNA sequence: TGTGCCAGCAGCTCTAGAGACAGGGCCGGTCAGCCCCAGCATTTT. Its translation: CASSSRDRAGQPQHF.

This chain connects TRBV12-5 to TRBJ1-1; D possibly corresponds to TRBD1 (6 bases). This CDR3 is 18 amino acids long. With 0 bases removed from V and 2 bases from J, the gap between germline ends came to 19 bases. The germline CDR1 and CDR2 sequences are LGHNT and FRNRAP. This CDR3 is CASGLVRTGQHLNTEAFF. CDR3 DNA sequence: TGTGCTAGTGGTTTGGTACGTACCGGACAGCACCTTAACACTGAAGCTTTCTTT.

The CDR3 DNA reads TGTGCCAGTAGTATAGGGGCGGGGTACTCTGGAAACACCATATATTTT. Its protein product is CASSIGAGYSGNTIYF. This rearrangement joins TRBV19 to TRBJ1-3; D not resolved. Trimming pared 1 base from V and 0 bases from J, leaving 10 bases between. Germline lookup yields CDR1 LNHDA and CDR2 SQIVND (reference sequence). The CDR3 runs 16 residues. Looking up the rest from reference TRBV19 and TRBJ1-3 gives the full variable domain: DGGITQSPKYLFRKEGQNVTLSCEQNLNHDAMYWYRQDPGQGLRLIYYSQIVNDFQKGDIAEGYSVSREKKESFPLTVTSAQKNPTAFYLCASSIGAGYSGNTIYFGEGSWLTVV.

The V and J genes are TRBV5-5 and TRBJ2-7; no definite D call. This CDR3 spans 11 amino acids. Germline V gives CDR1 SGHKS, CDR2 YYEKEE (reference sequence). V was pared by 0 bases and J by 4 bases, with 2 bases between. The CDR3 region has the DNA TGTGCCAGCAGCTTGGCTTACGAGCAGTACTTC. It translates to CASSLAYEQYF.

The chain has TRBV7-9 and TRBJ2-7, with a tentative D call TRBD1 (5 bases). CDR1 and CDR2 (germline): SEHNR, FQNEAQ (reference sequence). The CDR3 is 14 residues long. V shed 5 bases and J shed 7 bases, with 18 bases lying between them. CDR3: CASSQGGLSREQYF. CDR3 in DNA: TGTGCCAGCAGCCAGGGTGGGCTTTCGCGGGAGCAGTACTTC.

The J gene is TRBJ2-3, the V gene TRBV13, with 8 bases identical to TRBD2. The trim removed 2 bases at V and 2 bases at J, leaving 6 bases unmatched. The CDR3 totals 16 residues. The germline CDR1 and CDR2 sequences are PRHDT and FYEKMQ (reference sequence). In nucleotides, the CDR3 is TGTGCCAGCAGCTTAAGGCTAGCGGGTACCACAGATACGCAGTATTTT. Protein product: CASSLRLAGTTDTQYF.

The chain couples TRBV7-9 to TRBJ2-3; the D gene is possibly TRBD1 (6 bases). V lost 5 bases and J 0 bases, leaving 12 bases between the germline ends. The germline gives CDR1 SEHNR, CDR2 FQNEAQ (reference sequence). The CDR3 has 15 amino acids. Written as DNA, the CDR3 is TGTGCCAGCAGCGGGGACATACCTAGCACAGATACGCAGTATTTT. Its translation is CASSGDIPSTDTQYF. Drawing the rest from reference TRBV7-9 and TRBJ2-3, the complete variable domain is DTGVSQNPRHKITKRGQNVTFRCDPISEHNRLYWYRQTLGQGPEFLTYFQNEAQLEKSRLLSDRFSAERPKGSFSTLEIQRTEQGDSAMYLCASSGDIPSTDTQYFGPGTRLTVL.

This chain connects TRBV27 to TRBJ2-3; D is perhaps TRBD1 (5 bases). The V gene lost 2 bases and the J gene lost 2 bases, with 8 bases spanning the gap. Germline values: CDR1 MNHEY, CDR2 SMNVEV (reference sequence). This CDR3 contains 14 residues. CDR3 region: CASSLGASTDTQYF. CDR3 in DNA: TGTGCCAGCAGTTTAGGGGCGTCCACAGATACGCAGTATTTT.

The rearrangement joins TRBV2 to TRBJ2-7; 7 bases map to TRBD1. The trim removed 8 bases at V and 2 bases at J, leaving 3 bases unmatched. The germline V gene has CDR1 SNHLY and CDR2 FYNNEI. This CDR3 is 12 amino acids long. CDR3 sequence (DNA): TGTGCCAGCCGGGACAGACCCTACGAGCAGTACTTC. This gives the protein CASRDRPYEQYF.

V usage is TRBV6-4 and J usage is TRBJ2-1; TRBD2 agrees at 10 bases. Losses at the gene ends were 6 bases for V and 2 bases for J; bases not matched to a gene: 7. CDR3 length equals 16 residues. Germline values: CDR1 MRHNA, CDR2 SNTAGT. The CDR3 DNA reads as TGTGCCAGCAGCAGGATCCTAGCGGGAGCCTACAATGAGCAGTTCTTC. This codes for CASSRILAGAYNEQFF.

This clone was seen a single time. The V gene is TRBV29-1, the J gene TRBJ1-1, with D possibly matching TRBD1 (6 bases). Trimming shortened V by 5 bases and J by 4 bases, and 8 bases separated the two germline ends. The CDR3 loop spans 11 amino acids. Germline CDR1 SQVTM, CDR2 ANQGSEA. The CDR3 DNA reads TGCAGCGTTCACAGGGCCACTGAAGCTTTCTTT. Translating it yields CSVHRATEAFF.